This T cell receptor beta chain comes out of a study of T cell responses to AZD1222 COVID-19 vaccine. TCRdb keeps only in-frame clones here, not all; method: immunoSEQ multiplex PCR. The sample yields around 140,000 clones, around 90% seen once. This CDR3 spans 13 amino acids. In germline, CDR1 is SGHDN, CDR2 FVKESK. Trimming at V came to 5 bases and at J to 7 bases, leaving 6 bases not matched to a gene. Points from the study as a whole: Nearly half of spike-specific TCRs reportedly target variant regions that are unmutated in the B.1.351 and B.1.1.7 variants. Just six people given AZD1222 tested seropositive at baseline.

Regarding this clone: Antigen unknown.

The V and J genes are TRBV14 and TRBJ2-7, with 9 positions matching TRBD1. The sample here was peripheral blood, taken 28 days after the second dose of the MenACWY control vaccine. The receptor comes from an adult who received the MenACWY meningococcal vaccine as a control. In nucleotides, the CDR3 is TGTGCCAGCAGCGACTACAGGGGGCAGGAGCAGTACTTC. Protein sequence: CASSDYRGQEQYF. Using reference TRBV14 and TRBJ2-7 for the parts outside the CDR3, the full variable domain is EAGVTQFPSHSVIEKGQTVTLRCDPISGHDNLYWYRRVMGKEIKFLLHFVKESKQDESGMPNNRFLAERTGGTYSTLKVQPAELEDSGVYFCASSDYRGQEQYFGPGTRLTVT.